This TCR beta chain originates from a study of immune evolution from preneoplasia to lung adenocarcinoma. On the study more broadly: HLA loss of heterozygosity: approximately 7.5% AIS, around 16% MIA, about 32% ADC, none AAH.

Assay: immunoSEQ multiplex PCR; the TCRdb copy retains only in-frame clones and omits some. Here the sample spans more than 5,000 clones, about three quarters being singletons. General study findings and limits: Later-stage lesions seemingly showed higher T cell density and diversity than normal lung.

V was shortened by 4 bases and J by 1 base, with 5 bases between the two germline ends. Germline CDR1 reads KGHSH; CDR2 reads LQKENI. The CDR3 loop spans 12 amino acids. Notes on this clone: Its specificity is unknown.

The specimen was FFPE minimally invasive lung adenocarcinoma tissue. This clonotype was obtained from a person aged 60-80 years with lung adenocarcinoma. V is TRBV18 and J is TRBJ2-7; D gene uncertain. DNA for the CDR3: TGTGCCAGCTCACTGATTTCCTACGAGCAGTACTTC. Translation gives CASSLISYEQYF.